This T cell receptor (beta chain) was sequenced for a study of cytomegalovirus exposure and HLA in healthy donors. Across the whole study: Later analysis reported that the approximately 110 validation repertoires shared the platform of the roughly 700 first-cohort repertoires. Points from the study as a whole: It was approximately 170 TCR beta chains that were listed as cytomegalovirus-associated. While the bulk of TCR sequences proved rare, some public TCRs turned up in many donors. High sensitivity and specificity were reportedly achieved when the classifier diagnosed cytomegalovirus status.

Profiled with immunoSEQ multiplex PCR; TCRdb holds only in-frame clones, not every one. The repertoire holds about 130,000 clones, with approximately 89% as singletons. The CDR3 extends over 13 amino acids. CDR1 MGHDK and CDR2 SYGVNS come from the germline V gene. J gave up 2 bases and V 7 bases, and 5 bases lay outside the gene matches. The table lists this clone with a few counts. What it recognizes is unknown. The sample taken for sequencing was PBMCs. This chain connects TRBV25-1 to TRBJ2-7, with 7 bases aligning to TRBD1. The sequence was collected from a woman between 18 and 30 years old in good health and CMV-seronegative. The CDR3 DNA sequence: TGTGCCAGCACAGACAGGGACCCCTACGAGCAGTACTTC. This codes for CASTDRDPYEQYF.